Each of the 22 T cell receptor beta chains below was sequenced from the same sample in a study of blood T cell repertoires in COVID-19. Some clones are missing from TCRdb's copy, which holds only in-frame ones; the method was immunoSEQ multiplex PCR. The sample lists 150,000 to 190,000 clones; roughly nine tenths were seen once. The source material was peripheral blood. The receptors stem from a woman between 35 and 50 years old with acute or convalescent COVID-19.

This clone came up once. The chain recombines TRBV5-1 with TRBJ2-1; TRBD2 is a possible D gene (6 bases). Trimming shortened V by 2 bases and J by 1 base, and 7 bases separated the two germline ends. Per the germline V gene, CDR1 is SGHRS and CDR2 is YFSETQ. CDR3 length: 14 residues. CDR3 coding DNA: TGCGCCAGCAGCTTTAGCGGATCCTACAATGAGCAGTTCTTC. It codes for CASSFSGSYNEQFF.

CDR3 coding DNA: TGTGCCAGCAGCCCGTCACCGGGAAGCTCCTACGAGCAGTACTTC. Translated, it gives CASSPSPGSSYEQYF. V usage is TRBV7-3 and J usage is TRBJ2-7; a weak D match, TRBD2 (5 bases). The V end was cut by 5 bases, the J end by 0 bases, with 14 bases between. Germline assignment: CDR1 SGHTA and CDR2 FQGTGA. There are 15 residues in the CDR3.

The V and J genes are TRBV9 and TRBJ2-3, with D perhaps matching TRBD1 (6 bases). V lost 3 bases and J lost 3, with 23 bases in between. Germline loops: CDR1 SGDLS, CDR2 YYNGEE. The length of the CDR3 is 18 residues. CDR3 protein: CASSGTGTYRAQTDTQYF. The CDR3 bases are TGTGCCAGCAGCGGGACTGGGACCTACAGGGCCCAAACAGATACGCAGTATTTT.

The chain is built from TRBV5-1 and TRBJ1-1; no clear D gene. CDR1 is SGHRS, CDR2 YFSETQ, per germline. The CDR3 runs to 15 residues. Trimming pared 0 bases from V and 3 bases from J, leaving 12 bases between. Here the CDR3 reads CASSLDGRLDTEAFF. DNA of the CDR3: TGCGCCAGCAGCTTGGATGGGCGTCTCGACACTGAAGCTTTCTTT.

The CDR3 sequence: CASSETGGLGYTF. In nucleotides, the CDR3 is TGTGCCAGCAGTGAGACAGGGGGCTTGGGCTACACCTTC. This chain joins TRBV12-3 or TRBV12-4 and TRBJ1-2; 10 bases agree with TRBD1. The CDR3 covers 13 residues. Trimming removed 5 bases from V and 8 bases from J; junction bases left unmatched: 5.

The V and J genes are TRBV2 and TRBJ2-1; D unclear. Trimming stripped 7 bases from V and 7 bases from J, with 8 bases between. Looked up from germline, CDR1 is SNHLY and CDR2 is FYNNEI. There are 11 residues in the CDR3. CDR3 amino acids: CASTGRNEQFF. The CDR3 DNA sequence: TGTGCCAGCACAGGCCGGAATGAGCAGTTCTTC.

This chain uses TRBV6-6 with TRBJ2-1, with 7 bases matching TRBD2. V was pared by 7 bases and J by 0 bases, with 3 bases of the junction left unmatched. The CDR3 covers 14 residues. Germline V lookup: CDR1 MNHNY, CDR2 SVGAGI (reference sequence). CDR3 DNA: TGTGCCAGCAATAGCGGGTACTCCTACAATGAGCAGTTCTTC. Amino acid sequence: CASNSGYSYNEQFF.

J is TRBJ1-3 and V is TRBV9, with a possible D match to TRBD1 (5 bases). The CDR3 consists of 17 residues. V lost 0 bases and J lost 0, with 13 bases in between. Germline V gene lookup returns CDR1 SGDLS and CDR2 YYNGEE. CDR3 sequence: CASSVEEQATSGNTIYF. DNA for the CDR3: TGTGCCAGCAGCGTAGAGGAACAGGCCACCTCTGGAAACACCATATATTTT.

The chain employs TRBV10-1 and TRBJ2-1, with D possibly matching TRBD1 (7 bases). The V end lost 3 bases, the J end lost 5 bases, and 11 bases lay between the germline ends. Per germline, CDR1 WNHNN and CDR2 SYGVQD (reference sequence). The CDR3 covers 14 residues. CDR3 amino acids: CASSEGGTDNEQFF. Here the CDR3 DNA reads TGCGCCAGCAGTGAAGGAGGGACAGACAATGAGCAGTTCTTC.

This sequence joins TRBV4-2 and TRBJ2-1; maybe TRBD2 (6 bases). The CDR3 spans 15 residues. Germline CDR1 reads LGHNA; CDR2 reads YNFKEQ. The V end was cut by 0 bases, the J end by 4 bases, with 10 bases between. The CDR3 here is CASSQDFSGYNEQFF. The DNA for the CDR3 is TGTGCCAGCAGCCAAGATTTTAGCGGATACAATGAGCAGTTCTTC.

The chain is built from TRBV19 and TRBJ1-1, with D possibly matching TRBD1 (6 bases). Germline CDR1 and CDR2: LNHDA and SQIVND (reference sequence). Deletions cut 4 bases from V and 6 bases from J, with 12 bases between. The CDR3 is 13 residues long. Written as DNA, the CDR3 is TGTGCCAGTAGTACGGCCACAGGGCCTGAAGCTTTCTTT. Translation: CASSTATGPEAFF. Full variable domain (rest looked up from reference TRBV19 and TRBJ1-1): DGGITQSPKYLFRKEGQNVTLSCEQNLNHDAMYWYRQDPGQGLRLIYYSQIVNDFQKGDIAEGYSVSREKKESFPLTVTSAQKNPTAFYLCASSTATGPEAFFGQGTRLTVV.

CDR3 protein: CSVVKPPPTGLGSEAFF. The CDR3 DNA reads TGCAGCGTTGTAAAACCCCCCCCCACAGGGCTAGGATCTGAAGCTTTCTTT. The chain recombines TRBV29-1 with TRBJ1-1; tentative D call: TRBD1 (6 bases). This CDR3 is 17 amino acids long. CDR1 and CDR2 from the germline V gene are SQVTM and ANQGSEA. Trimming left V 4 bases short and J 6 bases short, with 27 bases between.

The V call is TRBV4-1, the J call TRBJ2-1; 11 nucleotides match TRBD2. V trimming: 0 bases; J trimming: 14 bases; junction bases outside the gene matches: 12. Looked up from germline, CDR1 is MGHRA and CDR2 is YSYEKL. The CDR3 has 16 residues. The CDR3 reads CASSQDEGSGGDLEFF. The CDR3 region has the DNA TGCGCCAGCAGCCAAGATGAAGGTAGCGGGGGGGACTTGGAGTTCTTC.

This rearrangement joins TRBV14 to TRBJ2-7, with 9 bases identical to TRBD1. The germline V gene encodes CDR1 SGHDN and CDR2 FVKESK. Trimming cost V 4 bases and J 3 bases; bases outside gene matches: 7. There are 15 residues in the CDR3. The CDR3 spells CASSRFSGQGYEQYF. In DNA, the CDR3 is TGTGCCAGCAGCCGATTTTCGGGACAGGGCTACGAGCAGTACTTC.

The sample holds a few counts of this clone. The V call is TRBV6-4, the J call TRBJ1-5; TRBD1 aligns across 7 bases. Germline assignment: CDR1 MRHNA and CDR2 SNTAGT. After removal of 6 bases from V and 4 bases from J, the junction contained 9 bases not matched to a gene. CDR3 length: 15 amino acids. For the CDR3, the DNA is TGTGCCAGCAGGGATGGGACAGAAGAAAATCAGCCCCAGCATTTT. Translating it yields CASRDGTEENQPQHF.

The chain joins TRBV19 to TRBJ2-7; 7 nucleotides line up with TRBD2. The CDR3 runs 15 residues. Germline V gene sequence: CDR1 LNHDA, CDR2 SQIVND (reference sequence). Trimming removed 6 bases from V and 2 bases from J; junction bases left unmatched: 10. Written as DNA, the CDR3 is TGTGCCAGTAGCTTGGCCCGACTAGCTCCCTACGAGCAGTACTTC. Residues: CASSLARLAPYEQYF.

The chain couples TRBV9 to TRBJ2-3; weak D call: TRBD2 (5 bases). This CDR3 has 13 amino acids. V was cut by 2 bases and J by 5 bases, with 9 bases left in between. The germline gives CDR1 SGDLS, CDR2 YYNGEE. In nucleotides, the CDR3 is TGTGCCAGCAGCGTGTCGGAGGTAGATACGCAGTATTTT. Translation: CASSVSEVDTQYF.

The CDR3 nucleotides are TGTGCCAGCAGGCGTCTAGCGGGGAGTAGAGGCGGTGAGCAGTTCTTC. This sequence encodes CASRRLAGSRGGEQFF. The V call is TRBV11-1, the J call TRBJ2-1; 9 nucleotides line up with TRBD2. V shed 6 bases and J 9 bases; nucleotides not matched to a gene: 15. From germline, CDR1 is SGHAT and CDR2 FQDESV (reference sequence). The CDR3 runs 16 residues.

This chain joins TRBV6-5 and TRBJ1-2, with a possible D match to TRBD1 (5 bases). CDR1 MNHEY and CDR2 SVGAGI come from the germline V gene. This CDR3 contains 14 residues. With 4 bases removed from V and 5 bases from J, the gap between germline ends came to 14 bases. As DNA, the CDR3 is TGTGCCAGCAGTTTCCGTCACCAGGGTTATGGCTACACCTTC. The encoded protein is CASSFRHQGYGYTF.

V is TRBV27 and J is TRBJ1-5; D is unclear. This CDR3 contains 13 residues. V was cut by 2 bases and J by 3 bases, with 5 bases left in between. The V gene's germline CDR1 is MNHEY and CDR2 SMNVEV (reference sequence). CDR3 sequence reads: CASSLAHNQPQHF. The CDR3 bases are TGTGCCAGCAGTTTAGCACACAATCAGCCCCAGCATTTT.

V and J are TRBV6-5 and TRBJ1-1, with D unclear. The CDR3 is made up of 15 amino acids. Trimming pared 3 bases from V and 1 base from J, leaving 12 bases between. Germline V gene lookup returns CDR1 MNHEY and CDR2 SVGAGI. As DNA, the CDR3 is TGTGCCAGCAGTTATCTCAGAGGCGGGAACACTGAAGCTTTCTTT. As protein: CASSYLRGGNTEAFF.

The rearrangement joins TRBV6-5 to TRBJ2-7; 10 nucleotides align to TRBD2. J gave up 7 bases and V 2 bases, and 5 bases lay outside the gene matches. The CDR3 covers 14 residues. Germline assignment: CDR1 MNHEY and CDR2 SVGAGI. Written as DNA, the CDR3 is TGTGCCAGCAGTTACCAGCGGGGGGGTCGGGAGCAGTACTTC. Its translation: CASSYQRGGREQYF.